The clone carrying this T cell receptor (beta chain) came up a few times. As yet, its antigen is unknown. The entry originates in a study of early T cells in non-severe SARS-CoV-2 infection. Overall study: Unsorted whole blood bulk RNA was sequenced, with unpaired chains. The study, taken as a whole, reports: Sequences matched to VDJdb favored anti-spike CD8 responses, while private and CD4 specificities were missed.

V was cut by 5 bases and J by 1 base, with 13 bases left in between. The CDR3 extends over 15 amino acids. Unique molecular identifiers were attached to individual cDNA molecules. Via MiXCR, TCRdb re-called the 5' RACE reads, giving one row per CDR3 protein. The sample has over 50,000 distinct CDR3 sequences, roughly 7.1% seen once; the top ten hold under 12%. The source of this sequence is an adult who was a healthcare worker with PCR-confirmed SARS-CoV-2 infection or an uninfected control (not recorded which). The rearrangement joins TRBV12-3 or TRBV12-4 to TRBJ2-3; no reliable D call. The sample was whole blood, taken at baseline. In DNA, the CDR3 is TGTGCCAGCAGTGCCCTGCTTGGAGGCACAGATACGCAGTATTTT. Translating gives CASSALLGGTDTQYF.